Below are 14 T cell receptor beta chains sequenced from a single sample in a study of blood T cell repertoires in COVID-19. Assay: immunoSEQ multiplex PCR; the TCRdb copy retains only in-frame clones and omits some. Here the sample spans around 77,000 clones, about 70% being singletons. The sample consisted of peripheral blood. These receptors were obtained from a woman aged 80 or over with active or convalescent COVID-19.

The chain recombines TRBV6-2 or TRBV6-3 with TRBJ1-6; D is undetermined. V gave up 3 bases and J gave up 11 bases, with 8 bases separating them. Germline-derived CDR1 and CDR2 are MNHEY and SVGEGT. This CDR3 spans 12 amino acids. CDR3 in DNA: TGTGCCAGCAGTTATCAGGCTACACCCCTCCACTTT. Translation gives CASSYQATPLHF.

This chain uses TRBV7-2 with TRBJ2-7; D unclear. The germline CDR1 and CDR2 sequences are SGHTA and FQGNSA. This CDR3 spans 12 amino acids. Trimming removed 5 bases at V and 0 bases at J, with 5 bases between. CDR3 protein: CASSPSSYEQYF. In DNA, the CDR3 is TGTGCCAGCAGCCCGAGCTCCTACGAGCAGTACTTC.

This rearrangement joins TRBV6-2 or TRBV6-3 to TRBJ1-5; D remains unclear. Germline V gene lookup returns CDR1 MNHEY and CDR2 SVGEGT. The CDR3 runs 12 residues. V dropped 4 bases and J dropped 9 bases, with 10 bases sitting between them. CDR3 protein: CASSSGYRPQHF. Written as DNA, the CDR3 is TGTGCCAGCAGTTCCGGTTACCGGCCCCAGCATTTT.

The chain has TRBV14 and TRBJ1-4; no definite D call. The CDR3 consists of 15 residues. Deletions cut 0 bases from V and 0 bases from J, with 5 bases between. The germline V gene has CDR1 SGHDN and CDR2 FVKESK. The CDR3 loop reads CASSQEEATNEKLFF. The CDR3, as DNA: TGTGCCAGCAGCCAAGAGGAGGCAACTAATGAAAAACTGTTTTTT. Supplemented by reference TRBV14 and TRBJ1-4, the full variable domain reads EAGVTQFPSHSVIEKGQTVTLRCDPISGHDNLYWYRRVMGKEIKFLLHFVKESKQDESGMPNNRFLAERTGGTYSTLKVQPAELEDSGVYFCASSQEEATNEKLFFGSGTQLSVL.

This clone is a singleton in its sample. CDR3 in DNA: TGTGCCAGCAGCCAGCAAACCCACAGGGCTTCACCCCTCCACTTT. It encodes CASSQQTHRASPLHF. The rearrangement uses TRBV3-1 (or the pseudogene TRBV3-2) and TRBJ1-6, with D possibly being TRBD1 (6 bases). V was pared by 3 bases and J by 9 bases, with 15 bases between. The CDR3 is 15 residues long. Germline values: CDR1 LGHDT, CDR2 YNNKEL (reference sequence).

This clone was observed once. The chain uses TRBV5-5 and TRBJ2-5; the D gene is possibly TRBD2 (5 bases). CDR1 and CDR2 (germline): SGHKS, YYEKEE (reference sequence). The CDR3 totals 15 residues. Trimming removed 4 bases at V and 7 bases at J, with 20 bases between. In DNA, the CDR3 is TGTGCCAGCAGCCCAGCCAAGAGCGGTTTGGGGACCCAGTACTTC. Protein sequence: CASSPAKSGLGTQYF.

This chain connects TRBV7-6 to TRBJ2-5; D call uncertain. CDR1 is SGHVS and CDR2 is FNYEAQ in the germline V gene. V was trimmed by 3 bases and J by 5 bases, leaving 10 bases between them. This CDR3 spans 13 amino acids. The chain's CDR3 is CASSFSRFETQYF. The CDR3, as DNA: TGTGCCAGCAGCTTTTCCAGGTTTGAGACCCAGTACTTC.

This chain uses TRBV7-2 with TRBJ2-5, with 7 nucleotides matching TRBD2. There are 16 residues in the CDR3. V was clipped by 5 bases and J by 5 bases; unmatched bases: 14. Germline assignment: CDR1 SGHTA and CDR2 FQGNSA. In DNA form, the CDR3 reads TGTGCCAGCAGCCTCGTCAGAGCTAGCGGAGGGGAGACCCAGTACTTC. Residues: CASSLVRASGGETQYF. Together with reference TRBV7-2 and TRBJ2-5, the CDR3 gives the full variable domain: GAGVSQSPSNKVTEKGKDVELRCDPISGHTALYWYRQSLGQGLEFLIYFQGNSAPDKSGLPSDRFSAERTGGSVSTLTIQRTQQEDSAVYLCASSLVRASGGETQYFGPGTRLLVL.

The J gene is TRBJ1-1, the V gene TRBV4-3; TRBD1 agrees at 9 bases. Germline V CDR1 and CDR2: LGHNA, YSLEER. The ends lost 6 bases at V and 4 bases at J; junction bases unmatched: 3. CDR3 size: 13 residues. DNA of the CDR3: TGCGCCAGCAGAGACAGGGGGGGCACTGAAGCTTTCTTT. Translating it yields CASRDRGGTEAFF.

The chain recombines TRBV19 with TRBJ1-6; TRBD1 is a possible D gene (6 bases). This CDR3 is 16 amino acids long. The germline V gene has CDR1 LNHDA and CDR2 SQIVND (reference sequence). Deletions cut 4 bases from V and 6 bases from J, with 16 bases between. The CDR3 DNA sequence: TGTGCCAGTAGTACAGATGCGGGAGGGGGTAATTCACCCCTCCACTTT. Translated, it gives CASSTDAGGGNSPLHF. Full variable domain (missing parts from reference TRBV19 and TRBJ1-6): DGGITQSPKYLFRKEGQNVTLSCEQNLNHDAMYWYRQDPGQGLRLIYYSQIVNDFQKGDIAEGYSVSREKKESFPLTVTSAQKNPTAFYLCASSTDAGGGNSPLHFGNGTRLTVT.

This clone was detected ten times or more. The chain couples TRBV5-4 to TRBJ2-7; a weak D match, TRBD1 (6 bases). Germline V gene data show CDR1 as SGHNT and CDR2 as YYREEE (reference sequence). The CDR3 covers 14 residues. V gave up 0 bases and J gave up 2 bases, with 9 bases separating them. The DNA for the CDR3 is TGTGCCAGCAGCTTGGGACAGGAACCCTACGAGCAGTACTTC. The encoded protein is CASSLGQEPYEQYF.

The chain uses TRBV30 and TRBJ1-2, with 11 bases that match TRBD1. V was clipped by 3 bases and J by 5 bases; unmatched bases: 2. The CDR3 runs 13 residues. Germline V gene sequence: CDR1 GTSNPN, CDR2 SVGIG (reference sequence). The CDR3: CAWRGQGEYGYTF. In nucleotides, the CDR3 is TGTGCCTGGAGGGGACAGGGGGAGTATGGCTACACCTTC.

This clone was detected a few times. The V call is TRBV7-9, the J call TRBJ1-4; TRBD1 agrees at 8 bases. The junction had 11 bases not matched to a gene; V was cut back by 4 bases and J by 7 bases. There are 16 residues in the CDR3. Germline assignment: CDR1 SEHNR and CDR2 FQNEAQ (reference sequence). CDR3 region: CASSSTDRGGGEKLFF. Written as DNA, the CDR3 is TGTGCCAGCAGCTCGACAGACAGGGGAGGAGGTGAAAAACTGTTTTTT.

This clone turned up a few times. The CDR3 nucleotides read TGTGCCAGCATCGACAGGGCTGGAAACACCATATATTTT. Its translation: CASIDRAGNTIYF. The J gene is TRBJ1-3, the V gene TRBV6-5, with TRBD1 matching 7 bases. V shed 7 bases, J shed 2 bases, and the junction held 2 bases outside the gene matches. The CDR3 is 13 residues long. Germline CDR1 is MNHEY and CDR2 is SVGAGI.